The present entry profiles one TCR beta chain with its context. The data are from a study of blood T cells in healthy people across ages. The authors ran a second PCR of roughly 6 to 12 cycles using a sample-barcoded 5' primer and a J-beta primer mix. From the 5' RACE reads, TCRdb called clonotypes with MiXCR, one entry per CDR3 protein. Of more than 800,000 distinct CDR3 sequences in the sample, more than 40% were seen once. V lost 7 bases to trimming and J lost 5 bases, with 16 bases between them. This CDR3 has 14 residues. CDR1 is SGHKS and CDR2 is YYEKEE in the germline V gene (reference sequence).

The rearrangement links TRBV5-5 to TRBJ2-1; D might be TRBD2 (6 bases). Sample: blood. This receptor was obtained from a woman between 55 and 75 years old in good health. The CDR3: CASGKGLRDNEQFF. The CDR3 coding sequence is TGTGCCAGCGGCAAGGGACTCCGTGACAATGAGCAGTTCTTC.